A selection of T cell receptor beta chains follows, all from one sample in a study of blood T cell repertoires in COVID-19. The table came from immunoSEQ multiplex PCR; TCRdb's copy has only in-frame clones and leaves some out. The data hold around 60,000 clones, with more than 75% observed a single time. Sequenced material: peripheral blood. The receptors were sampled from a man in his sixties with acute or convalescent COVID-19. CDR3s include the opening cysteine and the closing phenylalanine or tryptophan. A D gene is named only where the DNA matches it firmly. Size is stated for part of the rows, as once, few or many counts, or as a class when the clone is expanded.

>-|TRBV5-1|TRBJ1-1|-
TGCGCCAGCAGCTTGGGGGGGACTGGTGAAGCTTTCTTT
CASSLGGTGEAFF
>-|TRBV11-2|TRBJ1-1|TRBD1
TGTGCCAGCAGCTTAGACCAGGGGGTCACTGAAGCTTTCTTT
CASSLDQGVTEAFF
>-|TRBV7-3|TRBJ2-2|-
TGTGCCAGCAGGTTAAGCCAGGCCGGGGAGCTGTTTTTT
CASRLSQAGELFF
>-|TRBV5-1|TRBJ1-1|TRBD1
TGCGCCAGCTCCCCCGGGACAGCGAACACTGAAGCTTTCTTT
CASSPGTANTEAFF
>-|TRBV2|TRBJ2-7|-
TGTGCCAGCAGTGAATCCACTAGCACCGCATACGAGCAGTACTTC
CASSESTSTAYEQYF
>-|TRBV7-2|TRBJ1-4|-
TGTGCCAGCAGCTTACTAGGGGTTAATGAAAAACTGTTTTTT
CASSLLGVNEKLFF
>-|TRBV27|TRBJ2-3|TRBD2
TGTGCCAGCAGTCGGACTAGCTGGGGAGATACGCAGTATTTT
CASSRTSWGDTQYF
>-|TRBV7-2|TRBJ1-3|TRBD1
TGTGCCAGCAGCTTTCGGACAGGGGGTGCTGGAAACACCATATATTTT
CASSFRTGGAGNTIYF
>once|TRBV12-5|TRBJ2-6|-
TGTGCTAGTGGTTTGGCGACAGTCTCTGGGGCCAACGTCCTGACTTTC
CASGLATVSGANVLTF
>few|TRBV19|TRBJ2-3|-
TGTGCCAGTAGTATCCAGGGTACAGATACGCAGTATTTT
CASSIQGTDTQYF
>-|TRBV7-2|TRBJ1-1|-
TGTGCCTCCCAGCTGGGAGCCCGGAACACTGAAGCTTTCTTT
CASQLGARNTEAFF
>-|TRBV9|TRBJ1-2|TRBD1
TGTGCCAGCAGCGTAGCTAGGGACAGGGATCACTATGGCTACACCTTC
CASSVARDRDHYGYTF
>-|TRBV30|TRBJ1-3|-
TGTGCCTGGAGTGTACGGCCAGGGATAGGCTCTGGAAACACCATATATTTT
CAWSVRPGIGSGNTIYF
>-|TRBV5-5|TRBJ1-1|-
TGTGCCAGCAGCCCCATTCTACCGCAAAACACTGAAGCTTTCTTT
CASSPILPQNTEAFF
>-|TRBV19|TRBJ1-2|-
TGTGCCAGTAGTATTGGAGGTAACTATGGCTACACCTTC
CASSIGGNYGYTF
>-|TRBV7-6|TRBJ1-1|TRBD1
TGTGCCAGCAGCTCGACAGGGAGTGGTACTGAAGCTTTCTTT
CASSSTGSGTEAFF
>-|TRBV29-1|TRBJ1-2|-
TGCAGCGTCGGGAGTGCCTCCGGACTATATGGCTACACCTTC
CSVGSASGLYGYTF
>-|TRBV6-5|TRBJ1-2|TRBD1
TGTGCCAGCAGGGCCGACAGGGGGTCTTTCGGCTACACCTTC
CASRADRGSFGYTF
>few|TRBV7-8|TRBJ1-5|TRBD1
TGTGCCAGCAGCTGGGGACAGGAGGTTAAACAGCCCCAGCATTTT
CASSWGQEVKQPQHF
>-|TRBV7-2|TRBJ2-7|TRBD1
TGTGCCAGCAGCTTAGCGGGACAGGGAGGGCAGTACTTC
CASSLAGQGGQYF
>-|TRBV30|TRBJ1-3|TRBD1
TGTGCCTGGAGTGTAGGGACAGGGCTAAAGCACACCATATATTTT
CAWSVGTGLKHTIYF
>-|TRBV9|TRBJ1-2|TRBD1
TGTGCCAGCAGCGACCCCTCGACAGGGCACCTTAACTATGGCTACACCTTC
CASSDPSTGHLNYGYTF
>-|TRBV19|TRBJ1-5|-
TGTGCCAGTAGTATCGGCAGGGCGGATCAGCCCCAGCATTTT
CASSIGRADQPQHF
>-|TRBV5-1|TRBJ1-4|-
TGCGCCAGCAGCCCGCGGGGGGGCGCAACTAATGAAAAACTGTTTTTT
CASSPRGGATNEKLFF
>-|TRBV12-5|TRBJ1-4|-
TGTGCTAGTGGTACGGAACGGGGGTCAGAACCTACAACTAATGAAAAACTGTTTTTT
CASGTERGSEPTTNEKLFF
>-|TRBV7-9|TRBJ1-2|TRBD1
TGTGCCAGCAGCCTGGACAGGGCCTATGGCTACACCTTC
CASSLDRAYGYTF
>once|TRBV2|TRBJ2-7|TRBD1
TGTGCCAGCAGTGAAACAGGGGATAGGGGGGAGCAGTACTTC
CASSETGDRGEQYF
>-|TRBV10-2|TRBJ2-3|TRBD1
TGCGCCAGCAAGGACAGGGGAAGGTCAGATACGCAGTATTTT
CASKDRGRSDTQYF
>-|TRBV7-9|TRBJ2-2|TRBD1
TGTGCCAGCAGCCACACTGGGACAGGGACCACCGGGGAGCTGTTTTTT
CASSHTGTGTTGELFF
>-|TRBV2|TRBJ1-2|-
TGTGCCAGCAGCCAAAGGGCAGGGGACGGCTACACCTTC
CASSQRAGDGYTF
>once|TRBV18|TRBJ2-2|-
TGTGCCAGCTCACCCCTAGGAGGGGCCACCGGGGAGCTGTTTTTT
CASSPLGGATGELFF
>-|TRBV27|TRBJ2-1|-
TGTGCCAGCAGTTCCCGAGGGGGGGCGTCGATAGTCCATGAGCAGTTCTTC
CASSSRGGASIVHEQFF
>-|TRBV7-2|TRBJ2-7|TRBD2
TGTGCCAGCAGCTTAGCGTGGCTAGCGGGGCTCTACGAGCAGTACTTC
CASSLAWLAGLYEQYF
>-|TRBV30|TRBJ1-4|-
TGTGCCTGGAGTCCAGGGCCGGAAAAACTGTTTTTT
CAWSPGPEKLFF
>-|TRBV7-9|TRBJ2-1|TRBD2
TGTGCCAGCAGCCCGAAGGGTAGCGGGGGGGCACATGAGCAGTTCTTC
CASSPKGSGGAHEQFF
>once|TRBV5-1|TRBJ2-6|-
TGCGCCAGCAGCCTCTCTGGGGCCAACGTCCTGACTTTC
CASSLSGANVLTF
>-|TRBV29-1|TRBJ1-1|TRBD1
TGCAGCGCAGGGACAGGGAACACTGAAGCTTTCTTT
CSAGTGNTEAFF
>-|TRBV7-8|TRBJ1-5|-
TGTGCCAGCAGCTTGGGAGTTGGACAGCAGCCCCAGCATTTT
CASSLGVGQQPQHF
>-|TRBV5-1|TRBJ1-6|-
TGCGCCAGCAGCTTGGCGGGGTTCGGTTCACCCCTCCACTTT
CASSLAGFGSPLHF
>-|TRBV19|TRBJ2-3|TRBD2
TGTGCCAGTAGTCCCAGATTGTACTATCGGACTAGCGGGCCATCAAACACAGATACGCAGTATTTT
CASSPRLYYRTSGPSNTDTQYF